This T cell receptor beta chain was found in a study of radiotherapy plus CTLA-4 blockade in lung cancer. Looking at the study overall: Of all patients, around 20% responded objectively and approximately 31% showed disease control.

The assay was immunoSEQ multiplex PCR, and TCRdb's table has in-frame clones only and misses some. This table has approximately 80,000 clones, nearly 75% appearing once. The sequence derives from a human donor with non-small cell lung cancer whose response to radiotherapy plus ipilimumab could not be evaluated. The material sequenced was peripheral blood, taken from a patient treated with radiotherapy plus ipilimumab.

CDR3 amino acids: CASSLASDAYQETQYF. The CDR3, as DNA: TGTGCCAGCAGCTTGGCTAGCGATGCGTACCAAGAGACCCAGTACTTC. The genes are TRBV13 and TRBJ2-5; a possible D gene is TRBD2 (6 bases). V was pared by 3 bases and J by 0 bases, with 14 bases between. The CDR3 is 16 residues long. CDR1 is PRHDT and CDR2 is FYEKMQ in the germline V gene (reference sequence).